This entry concerns a single T cell receptor (beta chain). This specimen belongs to a study of blood T cell repertoires in COVID-19. Turning to the study itself: Sources were T cells, B-cell-depleted T cells, or PBMCs; the material itself was cDNA or gDNA.

Trimming stripped 5 bases from V and 6 bases from J, with 14 bases between. This CDR3 contains 14 residues. CDR1 and CDR2 from the germline V gene are SGHTA and FQGNSA. Assay: immunoSEQ multiplex PCR; the TCRdb copy retains only in-frame clones and omits some. The data hold roughly 300,000 clones, with around 87% observed a single time. The clonotype comes from a woman aged 45-65 years who had recovered from COVID-19. Sample: peripheral blood. The rearrangement joins TRBV7-2 to TRBJ1-3; a weak D match, TRBD1 (6 bases). Here the CDR3 DNA reads TGTGCCAGCAGCGTCGCAGGGGTTGCAAACACCATATATTTT. As protein: CASSVAGVANTIYF.